This T cell receptor beta chain was sequenced during a study of CD8 T cells in Susac syndrome. TCR beta sequencing covered blood CD8+ and CD4+ T cells. An input of 0.5 to 1 ug of RNA was subjected to reverse transcription using random hexamers. It was immunoSEQ multiplex PCR that amplified TCR beta CDR3 across 54 Vbeta and 13 Jbeta. TCRdb called the immunoSEQ multiplex PCR reads again in MiXCR, with one record for every CDR3 protein. Of about 180,000 distinct CDR3 sequences listed, 93% are singletons. The material sequenced was CD4+ T cells from PBMCs. This receptor was identified in a human donor with multiple sclerosis.

The chain's CDR3 is CAIGAGWSADTQYF. The CDR3 DNA reads as TGTGCCATCGGCGCGGGATGGAGCGCAGATACGCAGTATTTT. The chain combines TRBV10-3 with TRBJ2-3; D might be TRBD2 (6 bases). In germline, CDR1 is ENHRY, CDR2 SYGVKD. Trimming shortened V by 8 bases and J by 4 bases, and 16 bases separated the two germline ends. The CDR3 runs 14 residues.